This TCR beta chain originates from a study of cytomegalovirus exposure and HLA in healthy donors. It was with 60 Vbeta and 13 Jbeta primers that the PCR ran. Sequenced by immunoSEQ multiplex PCR; TCRdb stores in-frame clones only, minus some. The profile shows some 160,000 clones, roughly 85% of them singletons. Germline CDR1 is LGHNA and CDR2 is YSLEER. The V and J ends lost 0 bases and 7 bases respectively, with 13 bases between them. This CDR3 is 16 amino acids long. The study, taken as a whole, reports: Earlier analysis yielded a pattern in which most TCR beta V segments were productive about 87% or about 30% of the time.

Concerning this clone itself: Its antigen is as yet unknown.

Sequenced input: PBMCs. The clonotype originates from a woman aged 40 to 49 in good health and CMV-seronegative. V gene TRBV4-3 combines with J gene TRBJ1-6, with no clear D. The CDR3 protein is CASSQDAVRTNSPLHF. The CDR3 nucleotides are TGCGCCAGCAGCCAAGACGCCGTCAGAACCAATTCACCCCTCCACTTT.